This T cell receptor (beta chain) was retrieved from a study of PD-1 blockade in classical Hodgkin lymphoma. As to this clone: The target antigen is unknown.

Clones were read by immunoSEQ multiplex PCR, and TCRdb kept only the in-frame ones, dropping some. In the table there are fewer than 20,000 clones, about 90% of which are singletons. Time point indicated: newly diagnosed, previously untreated cHL patient sample. Magnetic negative selection purified CD4+ T cells from thawed PBMCs. The authors compared against newly diagnosed, untreated classical Hodgkin lymphoma PBMCs. General study points: It was reported that newly diagnosed patients had less baseline TCR diversity than healthy donors. Sources of repertoire differences remain undefined, possibly disease activity or prior therapy.

Germline lookup yields CDR1 SGHTA and CDR2 FQGNSA. This CDR3 contains 12 residues. V shed 5 bases and J shed 9 bases, with 11 bases lying between them. The chain recombines TRBV7-2 with TRBJ2-1; the D is unclear. The sequence derives from a human donor with classical Hodgkin lymphoma. The specimen was CD4+ T cells from blood. In DNA form, the CDR3 reads TGTGCCAGCAGCCCCGTTTTGAGTGAGCAGTTCTTC. It encodes CASSPVLSEQFF.